This record looks at one T cell receptor (beta chain) sequence and its context. Its cognate antigen is unknown. The V and J ends lost 3 bases and 3 bases, in that order; junction bases with no gene match: 10. Germline-derived CDR1 and CDR2 are LNHDA and SQIVND (reference sequence). The CDR3 sequence is 18 residues long. Repertoires were generated with immunoSEQ multiplex PCR, while TCRdb's copy carries only in-frame clones and drops some. The sample lists fewer than 100,000 clones; 86% were seen once. The sample comes from a study of OX40 agonist ivuxolimab in advanced cancers. On the study more broadly: Dose-escalation patients' cancers were hepatocellular carcinoma, melanoma, renal cell or head and neck cancer. General study findings and limits: The investigators did not determine what antigen specificity the expanded peripheral T cells had. Nonresponders, in some cases, also had low normalized T-cell clonal expansion.

Sequenced material: CD4+ or CD8+ T cells sorted from blood, taken in a trial of the OX40 agonist ivuxolimab. The chain combines TRBV19 with TRBJ2-3; TRBD2 agrees at 12 bases. This receptor was obtained from an adult with an advanced solid tumor such as melanoma, head and neck, liver or kidney cancer. CDR3: CASSIRLAGGPSTDTQYF. The CDR3 DNA follows: TGTGCCAGTAGTATTCGGCTAGCGGGAGGGCCGAGTACAGATACGCAGTATTTT.